This is a list of T cell receptor beta chains from one sample in a study of spatial heterogeneity in lung cancer. TCRdb ran MiXCR on the 5' RACE reads and lists one entry per CDR3 protein. The sample has several thousand distinct CDR3 sequences, around 9.6% seen once. The sequencing here drew on lung tumor tissue, taken at surgery. The receptor set was obtained from a male donor with early-stage non-small cell lung cancer. Each CDR3 is given with its conserved first and last residue. The D gene is left open where the match is weak. Where a row states a size, it is once, few, many or the class of an expanded clone; other rows omit it.

V gene	J gene	D gene	clone size	CDR3 protein	CDR3 DNA
TRBV20-1	TRBJ1-6	NA	medium-sized	CSASPYNSPLHF	TGCAGTGCAAGCCCTTATAATTCACCCCTCCACTTT
TRBV7-8	TRBJ2-2	TRBD2	many	CASSSEGLIHGELFF	TGTGCCAGCAGCTCGGAGGGACTAATACACGGGGAGCTGTTTTTT
TRBV5-1	TRBJ2-7	TRBD1	many	CASSPGTATLYEQYF	TGCGCCAGCAGTCCCGGGACAGCGACACTCTACGAGCAGTACTTC
TRBV12-3/TRBV12-4	TRBJ2-2	NA	medium-sized	CASSGFGELFF	TGTGCCAGCAGTGGCTTCGGGGAGCTGTTTTTT
TRBV2	TRBJ2-5	TRBD2	NA	CASRAGVGQETQYF	TGTGCCAGCAGGGCGGGAGTAGGCCAAGAGACCCAGTACTTC
TRBV6-1	TRBJ2-1	TRBD2	NA	CASTGLAGGLSSYNEQFF	TGTGCCAGCACCGGGCTAGCGGGGGGCCTGAGCTCCTACAATGAGCAGTTCTTC
TRBV4-1	TRBJ1-4	TRBD1	many	CASSSRTGAEKLFF	TGCGCCAGCAGCTCCCGGACAGGGGCCGAAAAACTGTTTTTT
TRBV4-1	TRBJ2-7	TRBD2	NA	CASSHFELAGSYEQYF	TGCGCCAGCAGCCACTTCGAACTAGCGGGCTCCTACGAGCAGTACTTC
TRBV5-6	TRBJ1-6	NA	medium-sized	CASSTGYNSPLHF	TGTGCCAGCAGCACAGGGTATAATTCACCCCTCCACTTT
TRBV9	TRBJ2-1	NA	many	CASSGSGGAISRSYNEQFF	TGTGCCAGCAGCGGGTCCGGGGGTGCGATTTCTCGCTCCTACAATGAGCAGTTCTTC
TRBV5-1	TRBJ1-1	TRBD1	many	CASSSDFGQAEAFF	TGCGCCAGCAGCTCCGACTTTGGACAGGCCGAAGCTTTCTTT
TRBV5-6	TRBJ1-2	NA	many	CASSLKVVVQGLSYTF	TGTGCCAGCAGCTTGAAGGTCGTGGTACAGGGACTAAGCTACACCTTC
TRBV2	TRBJ2-1	NA	NA	CASSGLSSYNEQFF	TGTGCCAGCAGCGGCCTGAGCTCCTACAATGAGCAGTTCTTC
TRBV20-1	TRBJ2-7	NA	large	CSATPSGTPYSYEQYF	TGCAGTGCTACTCCTTCCGGGACACCCTATTCCTACGAGCAGTACTTC
TRBV20-1	TRBJ2-7	TRBD1	many	CSATIRDRGRSGEQYF	TGCAGTGCCACAATTCGTGACAGGGGGCGCTCGGGGGAGCAGTACTTC
TRBV13	TRBJ2-1	NA	NA	CASSFRGYNEQLF	TGTGCCAGCAGCTTTCGGGGTTATAATGAGCAGCTCTTC
TRBV20-1	TRBJ1-1	NA	large	CSACRQGRTEAFF	TGCAGTGCTTGTCGCCAGGGGCGGACTGAAGCTTTCTTT
TRBV5-4	TRBJ2-1	TRBD2	many	CASSLGTGLATYNEQFF	TGTGCCAGCAGCTTGGGGACGGGACTAGCGACCTACAATGAGCAGTTCTTC
TRBV20-1	TRBJ2-5	NA	many	CSAKALGNQETQYF	TGCAGTGCCAAAGCCCTGGGGAATCAAGAGACCCAGTACTTC
TRBV28	TRBJ1-4	NA	many	CASSSRTANEKLFF	TGTGCCAGCAGTTCCCGGACAGCTAATGAAAAACTGTTTTTT
TRBV7-9	TRBJ2-1	NA	many	CASSSTSDRWMQFF	TGTGCCAGCAGCTCTACCTCGGACCGCTGGATGCAGTTCTTC
TRBV5-1	TRBJ1-4	NA	many	CASSTWDREKLFF	TGCGCCAGCAGCACCTGGGATCGTGAAAAACTGTTTTTT
TRBV5-4	TRBJ2-3	NA	many	CASSSGHGSTDTQYF	TGTGCCAGCAGCTCGGGACATGGGAGCACAGATACGCAGTATTTT
TRBV14	TRBJ2-7	NA	hyperexpanded	CASSQRSRGNEQYF	TGTGCCAGCAGCCAAAGGTCAAGGGGCAACGAGCAGTACTTC
TRBV29-1	TRBJ1-1	NA	medium-sized	CSVLEGGWTETFF	TGCAGCGTTCTCGAGGGAGGGTGGACTGAAACTTTCTTT
TRBV27	TRBJ2-6	NA	many	CVSRRGEGGGANVLTF	TGTGTCTCTCGGCGAGGGGAAGGGGGAGGGGCCAACGTCCTGACTTTC
TRBV7-2	TRBJ2-1	NA	many	CASTTMGAPNEQFF	TGTGCCAGCACCACAATGGGAGCACCCAATGAGCAGTTCTTC
TRBV6-1	TRBJ1-2	NA	many	CATKGRGADGYTF	TGTGCCACAAAGGGCAGGGGAGCCGATGGCTACACCTTC
TRBV6-1	TRBJ2-1	NA	many	CASSGLLFINEQFF	TGTGCCAGCAGTGGGCTCCTATTCATCAATGAGCAGTTCTTC
TRBV4-2	TRBJ1-2	NA	many	CASSQGDESFHYGYTF	TGTGCCAGCAGCCAAGGGGACGAGAGCTTCCACTATGGCTACACCTTC
TRBV5-1	TRBJ2-5	NA	NA	CASSSKETQYF	TGCGCCAGCAGCTCCAAAGAGACCCAGTACTTC
TRBV6-5	TRBJ1-1	TRBD1	medium-sized	CASSRDRGDTEAFF	TGTGCCAGCAGTAGGGACAGGGGGGACACTGAAGCTTTCTTT
TRBV5-1	TRBJ1-2	TRBD1	many	CASSTQGLDGYTF	TGCGCCAGCAGCACACAGGGGTTGGATGGCTACACCTTC
TRBV20-1	TRBJ2-3	NA	many	CSAEGESDTQYF	TGCAGTGCCGAGGGGGAGTCAGATACGCAGTATTTT
TRBV12-3/TRBV12-4	TRBJ1-1	NA	NA	CASSTDEAFF	TGTGCCAGCAGTACCGATGAAGCTTTCTTT
TRBV6-1	TRBJ2-7	TRBD2	many	CASSLGGSSYEQYF	TGTGCCAGCAGTCTGGGCGGGAGTTCCTACGAGCAGTACTTC
TRBV30	TRBJ1-1	TRBD1	many	CAWGGQGDTEAFF	TGTGCCTGGGGGGGACAGGGAGACACTGAAGCTTTCTTT
TRBV11-2	TRBJ2-2	TRBD2	NA	CASSSGLAGAGELFF	TGTGCCAGCAGCTCTGGACTAGCGGGAGCCGGGGAGCTGTTTTTT
TRBV7-7	TRBJ2-5	TRBD2	many	CASSLGGSGGMNQETQYF	TGTGCTAGCAGCTTAGGCGGCAGCGGGGGGATGAACCAAGAGACCCAGTACTTC
TRBV20-1	TRBJ1-2	TRBD1	many	CSAPDRGGYGYTF	TGCAGTGCTCCTGACAGGGGGGGCTATGGCTACACCTTC
TRBV20-1	TRBJ2-3	TRBD1	many	CSASDRGRNTQYF	TGCAGTGCTTCGGACAGGGGGCGAAATACGCAGTATTTT
TRBV20-1	TRBJ1-5	TRBD1	many	CSARLTGEYQPQHF	TGCAGTGCCCGCCTGACAGGGGAGTATCAGCCCCAGCATTTT
TRBV3-1	TRBJ2-5	TRBD2	many	CATISGGARETQYF	TGTGCCACCATTAGCGGGGGGGCACGGGAGACCCAGTACTTC
TRBV20-1	TRBJ2-7	NA	few	CSAPRGLYEQYF	TGCAGTGCCCCTCGAGGGCTATACGAGCAGTACTTC
TRBV30	TRBJ1-1	NA	many	CAWGERKTLWSTEAFF	TGTGCCTGGGGAGAGAGAAAAACCCTATGGAGCACTGAAGCTTTCTTT
TRBV7-8	TRBJ2-1	NA	many	CASSLIGSYNEQFF	TGTGCCAGCAGCTTAATCGGCAGCTACAATGAGCAGTTCTTC
TRBV24-1	TRBJ2-1	TRBD2	many	CATSDWTSGLNEQFF	TGTGCCACCAGTGACTGGACTAGCGGGTTAAATGAGCAGTTCTTC
TRBV7-9	TRBJ2-7	NA	many	CASSLAAGFGEQYF	TGTGCCAGCAGCTTAGCTGCCGGCTTTGGAGAGCAGTACTTC
TRBV6-1	TRBJ2-2	NA	many	CASSELSRGRGELFF	TGTGCCAGCAGTGAACTGTCCAGGGGGAGGGGGGAGCTGTTTTTT
TRBV27	TRBJ2-7	TRBD2	large	CASSLIGTSIYEQYF	TGTGCCAGCAGTTTAATTGGGACTAGCATCTACGAGCAGTACTTC